The sequence of this TCR beta chain was determined in a study of T cells in Graves' hyperthyroidism and ophthalmopathy (dated by TCRdb to about 2019). Background for the entire study: To identify distinguishing TCR V-J signatures, a discovery cohort of about 95 patients was used, comprising 40 to 45 with Graves' ophthalmopathy and 57 with stable Graves' hyperthyroidism. Prospective prediction of ophthalmopathy was tested in an independent validation cohort of about 19 hyperthyroidism patients and 15 to 17 patients who later progressed to ophthalmopathy. For training and testing, the 100 or so patients in the discovery cohort were randomly divided in a 7:3 ratio. Thyroid tissue and blood T-cell repertoires from roughly 6 Graves' hyperthyroidism patients were also compared in the study. Once sampling was done, hyperthyroidism patients were given methimazole at a starting dose of 30 mg daily, whereas ophthalmopathy patients were given high-dose intravenous methylprednisolone. The paper describes TCR Vbeta CDR3 sequencing of 140 or so peripheral blood samples, made up of under 50 ophthalmopathy patients, 70 to 80 hyperthyroidism patients and roughly 17 progressor patients. Results and caveats for the whole study, not just this receptor: A 13 V-J signature model separated ophthalmopathy from stable hyperthyroidism, with approximately 86% sensitivity and just under 84% specificity in cross-validation and 80%/75% in testing. No statistical method was used to fix the sample size in advance, and group allocation was not hidden from the investigators. Most expanded thyroid clonotypes (frequency above 0.001) were also found in blood, which suggests that blood repertoires may mirror thyroid immune responses. In validation, progression to ophthalmopathy was predicted by the model with 70% to 71% sensitivity and 72.22% specificity, a median of about 6 months before onset.

TCR beta CDR3 regions were amplified from RNA transcripts. The first round of RT-PCR for the TCR CDR3 was performed with the HTBI primer set and the Qiagen OneStep RT-PCR kit. Libraries were constructed in a second round of multiplex PCR, after which size selection and purification were carried out. Sequencing of the libraries was done on an Illumina HiSeq2000 using paired-end 100 bp reads. The paper's processing steps were these. SOAPnuke was used to process the raw data, with reads discarded if the reads contained adapters or uncalled bases, had a mean Phred below 15, or lacked an exact constant-primer or identifier match. COPE v1.2.5 was used to merge the high-quality paired reads, and each unique nucleotide sequence was defined as a clonotype. Clonotypes were aligned to IMGT TRBV, TRBD and TRBJ reference segments using MiTCR v1.1. Analysis was restricted to V-J combinations with a frequency above 0.0001, which covered 98% to 99.2% of repertoires. The TCS score was defined as F50 (clonal expansion) divided by E x V (chaos), with BLOSUM62-based TCRdist calculated between CDR3 peptides within each V-J. Welch's t-statistics and random forest reduced roughly 530 V-J features to roughly 13, which were used in a naive Bayes classifier (R e1071). Thyroid-blood repertoire similarity was quantified with the Morisita-Horn index. TCRdb trimmed the raw reads at Q25, called clones with MiXCR and kept productive beta chains. Rows are combined by CDR3 protein, so each entry shows the most common genes and DNA. The V and J calls, along with clone size, are taken from TCRdb and not from the paper's own processing. The sample table records 660,000 or so distinct CDR3 sequences; 40% to 55% of these occur just once. Of the sample, 7% to 7.5% is held by the ten largest clones.

The germline V gene specifies MNHEY as CDR1 and SVGAGI as CDR2. V drops 6 bases and J drops 4 bases, leaving 15 bases in between. From the cysteine through the phenylalanine, the CDR3 covers 14 amino acids. Only the CDR3 DNA is retained, 42 bases long and in frame from the first base. Patients with uncontrolled infections, other autoimmune diseases, pregnancy or lactation were excluded. Diagnoses relied on clinical symptoms, serum thyroxine and TRAb, thyroid ultrasound and orbital computed tomography. Trizol reagent was used to extract total RNA, and RNA quality was then checked on an Agilent 2100 Bioanalyzer. This clonotype came up a few times. Its cognate antigen has yet to be identified. No much larger clone exists at a distance of one base, and base qualities are not known.

The clonotype was recovered from an adult man with Graves' disease, either hyperthyroidism or ophthalmopathy (not recorded which). Recombination linked TRBV6-5 to TRBJ1-1; TRBD1 is possibly the D segment (6 matching bases). The sequencing input was peripheral blood or thyroid tissue (not recorded which). The DNA is as follows: TGTGCCAGCAGCCCCACCACAGGGTTCACTGAAGCTTTCTTT. This sequence encodes CASSPTTGFTEAFF.